This entry concerns a single TCR beta chain. The sample belongs to a study of blood T cell repertoires in COVID-19. About the study: The cDNA or gDNA used as material had been derived from T cells, B-cell-depleted T cells, or PBMCs.

Assay used: immunoSEQ multiplex PCR; TCRdb lists only in-frame clones, some missing. The sample lists some 330,000 clones; about nine tenths were seen once. Looked up from germline, CDR1 is SGHTA and CDR2 is FQGTGA. J lost 4 bases, V lost 6 bases, and 5 bases had no gene match. The CDR3 runs 13 residues. The sequencing sample was made of peripheral blood. The chain recombines TRBV7-3 with TRBJ1-1; TRBD1 aligns across 7 bases. The TCR comes from a woman aged 25-40 years with COVID-19, enrolled during active disease. The CDR3 nucleotides are TGTGCCAGCAGAAAGGGGGCGAGCACTGAAGCTTTCTTT. Amino acid sequence: CASRKGASTEAFF.